Listed here is a single T cell receptor beta chain. In the authors' workflow: Amplifying reference gene primers gave estimates of nucleated cell counts. Some clones are missing from TCRdb's copy, which holds only in-frame ones; the method was immunoSEQ multiplex PCR. For V, J and clone size, that table is used; D and trimming come from the DNA. The sample includes 120,000 or so clones, about 90% of them seen just once. The CDR3 spans 17 residues. Unmatched junction bases numbered 10, after V lost 3 bases and J lost 3 bases. Germline assignment: CDR1 LGHDT and CDR2 YNNKEL (reference sequence). This specimen belongs to a study of blood T cell repertoires in COVID-19. Overall study context: Specimens from acute and convalescent COVID-19 originated in the United States, Italy and Spain. PBMCs, B-cell-depleted T cells, or T cells provided the cDNA or gDNA that made up the material.

The source is a human donor in a cohort sampled during active COVID-19. The source material was peripheral blood. The gene calls are TRBV3-1 (or the pseudogene TRBV3-2) and TRBJ2-5; 10 bases are shared with TRBD2. CDR3 in DNA: TGTGCCAGCAGCCATTTTGGAGCGGGAGGGCTGAAAGAGACCCAGTACTTC. Its protein is CASSHFGAGGLKETQYF.